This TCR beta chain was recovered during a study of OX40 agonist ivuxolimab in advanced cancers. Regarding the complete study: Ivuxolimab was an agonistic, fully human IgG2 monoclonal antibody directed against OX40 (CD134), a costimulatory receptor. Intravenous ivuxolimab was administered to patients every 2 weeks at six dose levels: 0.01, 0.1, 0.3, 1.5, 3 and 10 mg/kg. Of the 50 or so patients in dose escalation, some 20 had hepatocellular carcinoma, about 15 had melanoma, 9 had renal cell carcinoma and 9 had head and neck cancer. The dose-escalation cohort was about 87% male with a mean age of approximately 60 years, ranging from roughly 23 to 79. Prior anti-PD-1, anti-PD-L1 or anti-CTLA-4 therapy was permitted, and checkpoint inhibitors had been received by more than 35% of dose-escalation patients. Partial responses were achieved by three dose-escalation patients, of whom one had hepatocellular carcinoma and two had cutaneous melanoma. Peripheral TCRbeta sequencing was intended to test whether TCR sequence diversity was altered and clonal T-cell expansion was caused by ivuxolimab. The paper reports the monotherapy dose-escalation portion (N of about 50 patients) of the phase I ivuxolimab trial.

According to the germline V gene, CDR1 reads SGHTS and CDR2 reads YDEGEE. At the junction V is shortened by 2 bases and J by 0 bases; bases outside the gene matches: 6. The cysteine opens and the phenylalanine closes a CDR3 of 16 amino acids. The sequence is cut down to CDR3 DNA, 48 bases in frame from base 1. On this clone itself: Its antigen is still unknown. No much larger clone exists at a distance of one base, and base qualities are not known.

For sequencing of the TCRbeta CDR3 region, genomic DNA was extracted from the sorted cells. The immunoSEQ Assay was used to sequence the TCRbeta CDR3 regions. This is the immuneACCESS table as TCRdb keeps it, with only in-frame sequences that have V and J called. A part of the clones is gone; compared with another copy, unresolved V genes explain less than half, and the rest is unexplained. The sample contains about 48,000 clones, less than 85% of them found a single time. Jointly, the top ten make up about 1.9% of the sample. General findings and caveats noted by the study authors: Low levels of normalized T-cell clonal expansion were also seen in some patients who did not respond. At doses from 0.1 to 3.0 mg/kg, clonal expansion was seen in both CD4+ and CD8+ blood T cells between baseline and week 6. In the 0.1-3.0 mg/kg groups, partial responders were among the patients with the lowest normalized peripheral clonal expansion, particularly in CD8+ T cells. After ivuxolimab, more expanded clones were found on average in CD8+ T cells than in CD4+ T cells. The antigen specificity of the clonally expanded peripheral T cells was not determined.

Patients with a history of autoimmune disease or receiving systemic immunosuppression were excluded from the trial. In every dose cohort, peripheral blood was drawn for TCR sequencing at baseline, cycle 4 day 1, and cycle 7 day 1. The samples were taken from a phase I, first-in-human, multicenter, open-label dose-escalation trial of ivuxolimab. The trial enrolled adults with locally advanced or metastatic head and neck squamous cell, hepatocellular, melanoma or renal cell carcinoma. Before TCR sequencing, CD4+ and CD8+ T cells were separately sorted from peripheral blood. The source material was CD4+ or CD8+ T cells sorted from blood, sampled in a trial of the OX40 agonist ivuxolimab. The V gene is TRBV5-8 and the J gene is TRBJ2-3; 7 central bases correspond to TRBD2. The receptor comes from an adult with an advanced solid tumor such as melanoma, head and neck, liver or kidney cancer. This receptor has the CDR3 CASSFGTKQSTDTQYF. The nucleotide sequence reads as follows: TGTGCCAGCAGCTTTGGGACTAAACAGAGCACAGATACGCAGTATTTT.